The rows below give T cell receptor beta chains drawn from one sample of a study of OX40 agonist ivuxolimab in advanced cancers. Generated by immunoSEQ multiplex PCR, the TCRdb table keeps only in-frame clones and is missing some. The data contain tens of thousands of clones, roughly 90% of them singletons. Sequencing used CD4+ or CD8+ T cells sorted from blood, obtained in a trial of the OX40 agonist ivuxolimab. The receptors shown here come from an adult with an advanced solid tumor such as melanoma, head and neck, liver or kidney cancer. The CDR3 runs from the conserved cysteine through the conserved F or W. The D gene is left open where the match is weak. Some rows mark clone size as missing; the rest say once, few, many or name a class of expanded clone.

d_call j_call clone_size v_call cdr3_nt cdr3_aa
. TRBJ2-3 . TRBV12-5 TGTGCTAGTGGTTTGGTACAGCACAGGGTAGGAGATACGCAGTATTTT CASGLVQHRVGDTQYF
. TRBJ2-3 few TRBV30 TGTGCCTGGAGTGTGGGGGCGGCTCCTACAGATACGCAGTATTTT CAWSVGAAPTDTQYF
TRBD1 TRBJ2-1 . TRBV6-4 TGTGCCAGCTCCCCCCGGGACAGCTCCTACAATGAGCAGTTCTTC CASSPRDSSYNEQFF
. TRBJ1-2 few TRBV6-4 TGTGCCAGCAGTGGCCCGGACAGAACTGGCTACACCTTC CASSGPDRTGYTF
. TRBJ1-2 . TRBV19 TGTGCCAGTTACCAGGGAGGGGCTGGCGGCTACACCTTC CASYQGGAGGYTF
. TRBJ2-1 once TRBV27 TGTGCCAGCAGTTTCCGGCGAGCCTCCTACAATGAGCAGTTCTTC CASSFRRASYNEQFF
. TRBJ2-1 . TRBV25-1 TGTGCCAGCAGTGTGACAGGAGGAGCCTACAATGAGCAGTTCTTC CASSVTGGAYNEQFF
. TRBJ2-1 . TRBV19 TGTGCCAGTAGTTCCGGACCCCGGAATGAGCAGTTCTTC CASSSGPRNEQFF
. TRBJ2-3 . TRBV27 TGTGCCAGCAGCCTTCAGAGGGTGGATACGCAGTATTTT CASSLQRVDTQYF
TRBD1 TRBJ2-7 . TRBV23-1 TGCGCCAGCAGTCCGAGGGACAGGGGGTGCCCGATCTCCTACGAGCAGTACTTC CASSPRDRGCPISYEQYF
. TRBJ2-2 . TRBV4-3 TGCGCCAGCAGCCAAGAGATGGGGGGCGGCGGCACCGGGGAGCTGTTTTTT CASSQEMGGGGTGELFF
. TRBJ1-1 . TRBV7-2 TGTGCCAGCAGCTTATATTCTAGGACCACTGAAGCTTTCTTT CASSLYSRTTEAFF
TRBD1 TRBJ1-1 once TRBV6-6 TGTGCCAGCAGTCCAGGGGGCGCGGAAGCTTTCTTT CASSPGGAEAFF
. TRBJ1-2 . TRBV11-2 TGTGCCAGCAGCTTAGGCAGGGCGCCATCCCTCCGTTATGGCTACACCTTC CASSLGRAPSLRYGYTF
. TRBJ1-5 once TRBV23-1 TGCGCCAGCAGTCAATCGAATGGTCAGCCCCAGCATTTT CASSQSNGQPQHF
. TRBJ2-6 medium-sized TRBV27 TGTGCCAGCAGTTTCCTCCAAACTTCCGGGGCCAACGTCCTGACTTTC CASSFLQTSGANVLTF
TRBD2 TRBJ2-5 . TRBV28 TGTGCCAGCAGTTTTGTGGCGGGGGGCCAAGAGACCCAGTACTTC CASSFVAGGQETQYF
. TRBJ2-7 . TRBV18 TGTGCCAGCTCAACGGGAGACTACGAGCAGTACTTC CASSTGDYEQYF
. TRBJ2-2 . TRBV5-4 TGTGCCAGCAGCTTGGCACCGCCCGGGGAGCTGTTTTTT CASSLAPPGELFF
. TRBJ1-4 . TRBV5-4 TGTGCCAGCAGCCCCGACGGCCAGAATGAAAAACTGTTTTTT CASSPDGQNEKLFF
. TRBJ1-4 . TRBV6-1 TGTGCCAGCAGTGAAGATGGACAGAAACCTAATGAAAAACTGTTTTTT CASSEDGQKPNEKLFF
. TRBJ2-1 . TRBV27 TGTGCCAGCAGTTCAGGGCTCAATGAGCAGTTCTTC CASSSGLNEQFF
. TRBJ2-1 . TRBV9 TGTGCCAGCAGCGTAGGTGGGTATGATGAGCAGTTCTTC CASSVGGYDEQFF
. TRBJ2-2 . TRBV4-1 TGCGCCAGCAGCCACCGAGGGGATCAGCGCACCGGGGAGCTGTTTTTT CASSHRGDQRTGELFF
TRBD2 TRBJ2-7 . TRBV2 TGTGCCAGCGGCCCCGGGAGGGCTGGGGAGCAGTACTTC CASGPGRAGEQYF
. TRBJ2-2 . TRBV19 TGTGCCACTAAATACGGGCTCACCGGGGAGCTGTTTTTT CATKYGLTGELFF
. TRBJ1-1 . TRBV7-2 TGTGCCAGCAGCTTAAACGTAATATGGAGGGAAGCTTTCTTT CASSLNVIWREAFF